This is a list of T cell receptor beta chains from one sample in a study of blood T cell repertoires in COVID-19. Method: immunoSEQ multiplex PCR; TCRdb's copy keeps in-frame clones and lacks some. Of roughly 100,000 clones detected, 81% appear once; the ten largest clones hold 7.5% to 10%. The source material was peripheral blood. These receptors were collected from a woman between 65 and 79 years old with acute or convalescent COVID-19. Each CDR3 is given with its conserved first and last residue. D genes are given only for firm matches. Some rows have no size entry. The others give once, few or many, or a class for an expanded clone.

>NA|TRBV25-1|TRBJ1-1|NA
CASSERTNTEAFF
TGTGCCAGCAGTGAACGAACAAACACTGAAGCTTTCTTT
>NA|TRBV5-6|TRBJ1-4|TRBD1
CASSSRGAPGKLFF
TGTGCCAGCAGCTCCAGGGGGGCCCCTGGTAAACTGTTTTTT
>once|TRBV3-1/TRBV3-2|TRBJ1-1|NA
CASSQDQGRVNTEAFF
TGTGCCAGCAGCCAAGATCAGGGCCGAGTGAACACTGAAGCTTTCTTT
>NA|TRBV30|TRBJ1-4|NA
CAWSVETGGSEKLFF
TGTGCCTGGAGTGTAGAGACAGGCGGGTCTGAAAAACTGTTTTTT
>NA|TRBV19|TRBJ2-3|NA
CASSMGLPVTDTQYF
TGTGCCAGTAGTATGGGACTCCCAGTGACAGATACGCAGTATTTT
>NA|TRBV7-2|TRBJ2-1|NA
CASSLAQDNEQFF
TGTGCCAGCAGCTTAGCTCAGGACAATGAGCAGTTCTTC
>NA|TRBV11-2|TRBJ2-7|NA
CASSPYGGPSSYEQYF
TGTGCCAGCAGCCCCTACGGGGGGCCCAGCTCCTACGAGCAGTACTTC
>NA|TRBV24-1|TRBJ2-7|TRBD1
CATSGPGQGGGYEQYF
TGTGCCACCAGTGGCCCCGGACAGGGCGGTGGTTACGAGCAGTACTTC
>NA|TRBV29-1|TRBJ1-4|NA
CSVGTVTNEKLFF
TGCAGCGTTGGGACAGTGACTAATGAAAAACTGTTTTTT
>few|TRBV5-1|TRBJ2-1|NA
CASSLAHQDNEQFF
TGCGCCAGCAGCTTGGCTCATCAGGACAATGAGCAGTTCTTC
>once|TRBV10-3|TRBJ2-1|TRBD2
CAISELRTSGKSSYNEQFF
TGTGCCATCAGTGAGCTCCGGACTAGCGGGAAGAGCTCCTACAATGAGCAGTTCTTC
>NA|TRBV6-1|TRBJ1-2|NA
CASSEVALKGYTF
TGTGCCAGCAGTGAAGTGGCATTGAAGGGCTACACCTTC
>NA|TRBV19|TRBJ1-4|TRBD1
CASSLFGTATNEKLFF
TGTGCCAGTTCTTTATTCGGGACAGCAACTAATGAAAAACTGTTTTTT
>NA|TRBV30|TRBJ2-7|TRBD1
CAWSLDRGAYEQYF
TGTGCCTGGAGTCTCGACAGGGGGGCTTACGAGCAGTACTTC
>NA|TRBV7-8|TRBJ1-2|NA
CASSLVRTADGYTF
TGTGCCAGCAGCTTAGTAAGGACAGCGGATGGCTACACCTTC
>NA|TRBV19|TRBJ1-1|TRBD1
CASSPDRVMNTEAFF
TGTGCCAGTAGTCCGGACAGGGTCATGAACACTGAAGCTTTCTTT
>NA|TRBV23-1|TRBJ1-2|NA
CASSQFTDSNYGYTF
TGCGCCAGCAGTCAGTTTACAGATTCTAACTATGGCTACACCTTC
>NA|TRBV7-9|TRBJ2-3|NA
CASSLLQGGTDTQYF
TGTGCCAGCAGCTTACTCCAGGGTGGCACAGATACGCAGTATTTT
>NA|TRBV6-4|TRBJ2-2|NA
CASSVEGGTGELFF
TGTGCCAGCAGTGTCGAGGGGGGGACCGGGGAGCTGTTTTTT
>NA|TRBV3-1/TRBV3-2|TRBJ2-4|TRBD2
CASSPQRGGVF
TGTGCCAGCAGCCCCCAGCGGGGGGGGGTGTTC
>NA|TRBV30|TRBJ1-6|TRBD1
CAWSAGTDNSPLHF
TGTGCCTGGAGTGCAGGGACAGATAATTCACCCCTCCACTTT
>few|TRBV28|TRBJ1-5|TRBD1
CASSLPQGANMRQPQHF
TGTGCCAGCAGTCTACCACAGGGGGCGAATATGAGGCAGCCCCAGCATTTT
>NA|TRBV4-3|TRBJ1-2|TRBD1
CASSQGQGVAYGYTF
TGCGCCAGCAGCCAAGGACAGGGGGTGGCCTATGGCTACACCTTC
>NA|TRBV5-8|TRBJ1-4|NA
CASSDAKNRFNEKLFF
TGTGCCAGCAGCGATGCGAAGAACAGGTTCAATGAAAAACTGTTTTTT
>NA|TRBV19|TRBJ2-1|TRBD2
CASSTAGVNEQFF
TGTGCCAGTAGTACAGCGGGGGTGAATGAGCAGTTCTTC
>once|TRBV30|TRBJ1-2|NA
CAWGGVEFHGYTF
TGTGCCTGGGGCGGAGTGGAATTTCATGGCTACACCTTC
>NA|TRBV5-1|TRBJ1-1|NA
CASSLVIQGTSNTEAFF
TGCGCCAGCAGCTTGGTTATCCAGGGGACGTCGAACACTGAAGCTTTCTTT
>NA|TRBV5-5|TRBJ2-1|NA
CASGGLNSYNEQFF
TGTGCCAGCGGGGGCTTGAACTCCTACAATGAGCAGTTCTTC
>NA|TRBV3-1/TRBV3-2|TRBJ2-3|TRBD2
CASSQGLAGGTDTQYF
TGTGCCAGCAGCCAAGGACTAGCGGGGGGCACAGATACGCAGTATTTT
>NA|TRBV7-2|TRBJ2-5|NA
CASSQARGLKTQYF
TGTGCCAGCAGCCAAGCTCGGGGTTTGAAGACCCAGTACTTC
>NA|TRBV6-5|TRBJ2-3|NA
CASTQGQTDTQYF
TGTGCCAGCACTCAGGGGCAAACAGATACGCAGTATTTT
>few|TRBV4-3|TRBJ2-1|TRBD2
CASSQETSGYNEQFF
TGCGCCAGCAGCCAAGAGACTAGCGGGTACAATGAGCAGTTCTTC
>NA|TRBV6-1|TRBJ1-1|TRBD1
CASSGRTGMVNTEAFF
TGTGCCAGCAGTGGCAGGACAGGGATGGTGAACACTGAAGCTTTCTTT
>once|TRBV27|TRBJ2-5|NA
CASSSRLHRRETQYF
TGTGCCAGCAGCTCGCGTCTTCACCGGAGGGAGACCCAGTACTTC
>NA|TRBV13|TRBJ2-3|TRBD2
CASRQTLAGDTDTQYF
TGTGCCAGCAGGCAGACCTTAGCGGGGGACACAGATACGCAGTATTTT
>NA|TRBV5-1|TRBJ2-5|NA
CASAPRTSGETQYF
TGCGCCAGCGCTCCCAGGACCTCGGGGGAGACCCAGTACTTC
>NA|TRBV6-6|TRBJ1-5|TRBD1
CASSPRQGSAQYSNQPQHF
TGTGCCAGCAGTCCGCGACAGGGTTCGGCCCAATATAGCAATCAGCCCCAGCATTTT
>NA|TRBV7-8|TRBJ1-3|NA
CASSSPWASGNTIYF
TGTGCCAGCAGCTCCCCTTGGGCATCTGGAAACACCATATATTTT
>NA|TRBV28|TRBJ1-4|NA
CASRRQAPNEKLFF
TGTGCCAGCAGACGACAGGCGCCCAATGAAAAACTGTTTTTT
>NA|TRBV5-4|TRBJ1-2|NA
CASSLPVLGASYGYTF
TGTGCCAGCAGCTTGCCCGTCCTGGGGGCCTCCTATGGCTACACCTTC
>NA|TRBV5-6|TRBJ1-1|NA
CASILYDGRGTEAFF
TGTGCCAGCATTCTTTACGACGGCAGAGGCACTGAAGCTTTCTTT
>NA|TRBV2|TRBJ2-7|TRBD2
CASKSGGGYEQYF
TGTGCCAGCAAAAGCGGGGGTGGCTACGAGCAGTACTTC
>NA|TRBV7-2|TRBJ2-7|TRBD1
CASSKGSGTGTHEQYF
TGTGCCAGCAGCAAGGGATCCGGGACAGGGACGCACGAGCAGTACTTC
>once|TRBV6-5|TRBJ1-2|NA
CASSYFLSGDGYTF
TGTGCCAGCAGTTACTTCCTTTCAGGGGATGGCTACACCTTC
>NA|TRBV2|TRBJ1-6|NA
CASSSTVYSPLHF
TGTGCCAGCAGTTCGACAGTGTATTCACCCCTCCACTTT
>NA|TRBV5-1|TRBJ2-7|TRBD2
CASSPGLGAYEQYF
TGCGCCAGCAGCCCGGGACTAGGGGCCTACGAGCAGTACTTC
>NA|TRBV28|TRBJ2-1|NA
CASSMTRSSYNEQFF
TGTGCCAGCAGTATGACCCGGAGCTCCTACAATGAGCAGTTCTTC
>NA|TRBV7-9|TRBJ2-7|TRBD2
CASSFSGGRSYEQYF
TGTGCCAGCAGCTTTAGCGGGGGGAGGTCCTACGAGCAGTACTTC
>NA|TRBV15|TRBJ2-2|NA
CATSRDQAGELFF
TGTGCCACCAGCAGAGATCAGGCTGGGGAGCTGTTTTTT
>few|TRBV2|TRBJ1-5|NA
CASRLGAGNQPQHF
TGTGCCAGCAGGCTTGGGGCTGGCAATCAGCCCCAGCATTTT
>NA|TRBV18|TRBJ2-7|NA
CASSPAGSGQTWDF
TGTGCCAGCTCACCAGCGGGGTCGGGACAGACTTGGGACTTC
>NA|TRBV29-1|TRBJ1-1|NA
CSVRRGGASTEAFF
TGCAGCGTCCGGAGGGGGGGCGCGAGCACTGAAGCTTTCTTT
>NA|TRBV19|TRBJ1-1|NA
CASSIGTPMNTEAFF
TGTGCCAGTAGTATAGGGACACCAATGAACACTGAAGCTTTCTTT